One and the same sample provided the 24 T cell receptor beta chains below, sequenced in a study of blood T cell repertoires in COVID-19. Measured with immunoSEQ multiplex PCR; TCRdb has only the in-frame clones, and not every one. The repertoire holds about 130,000 clones, with 86% as singletons. The sample comprised peripheral blood. Receptor source: a human donor in a cohort sampled during active COVID-19.

The chain links TRBV5-1 to TRBJ1-2; the D is unclear. The CDR3 has 14 amino acids. Germline CDR1 and CDR2: SGHRS and YFSETQ. V shed 0 bases and J shed 3 bases, with 9 bases lying between them. The CDR3 DNA follows: TGCGCCAGCAGCTTGGAACTCCCTCACTATGGCTACACCTTC. Its protein is CASSLELPHYGYTF. Full variable domain (remainder filled in from reference TRBV5-1 and TRBJ1-2): KAGVTQTPRYLIKTRGQQVTLSCSPISGHRSVSWYQQTPGQGLQFLFEYFSETQRNKGNFPGRFSGRQFSNSRSEMNVSTLELGDSALYLCASSLELPHYGYTFGSGTRLTVV.

V gene TRBV27 combines with J gene TRBJ2-3, with D perhaps matching TRBD1 (5 bases). Germline lookup yields CDR1 MNHEY and CDR2 SMNVEV (reference sequence). V was shortened by 8 bases and J by 4 bases, with 19 bases between the two germline ends. The CDR3 spans 15 residues. CDR3 DNA: TGTGCCAGCCTCCCGCTAGTCGAAGGGGCAGATACGCAGTATTTT. Translation gives CASLPLVEGADTQYF.

The rearrangement uses TRBV7-3 and TRBJ2-3; D may be TRBD2 (6 bases). Looked up from germline, CDR1 is SGHTA and CDR2 is FQGTGA. V lost 0 bases and J 2 bases, leaving 9 bases between the germline ends. The CDR3 loop spans 15 amino acids. The CDR3 is CASSLTWRDTDTQYF. CDR3 nucleotide sequence: TGTGCCAGCAGCTTAACATGGCGGGACACAGATACGCAGTATTTT.

The chain links TRBV5-5 to TRBJ2-2; D unresolved. The CDR3 sequence is 15 residues long. Germline CDR1 is SGHKS and CDR2 is YYEKEE (reference sequence). Trimming removed 5 bases from V and 3 bases from J, with 14 bases in between. CDR3 bases: TGTGCCAGCAGTGGAGTCGGAGCAGACACCGGGGAGCTGTTTTTT. As protein: CASSGVGADTGELFF. The full variable domain, its missing parts supplied by reference TRBV5-5 and TRBJ2-2, is DAGVTQSPTHLIKTRGQQVTLRCSPISGHKSVSWYQQVLGQGPQFIFQYYEKEERGRGNFPDRFSARQFPNYSSELNVNALLLGDSALYLCASSGVGADTGELFFGEGSRLTVL.

The V gene is TRBV18, the J gene TRBJ1-2; the match to TRBD1 covers 10 bases. Trimming cost V 3 bases and J 7 bases; bases outside gene matches: 5. There are 14 residues in the CDR3. CDR1 KGHSH and CDR2 LQKENI come from the germline V gene. CDR3 DNA: TGTGCCAGCTCACCGACAGGGGGCGCTTTTGGCTACACCTTC. It is translated as CASSPTGGAFGYTF.

The chain combines TRBV10-1 with TRBJ1-1; D perhaps matches TRBD1 (6 bases). CDR3 length: 14 residues. CDR1 and CDR2 from the germline V gene are WNHNN and SYGVQD (reference sequence). V gave up 3 bases and J gave up 4 bases, with 12 bases separating them. This CDR3 is CASSDRGPSTEAFF. The CDR3 DNA reads TGCGCCAGCAGTGACAGGGGCCCGAGCACTGAAGCTTTCTTT.

About this clone: A read error may account for a junction end that differs from germline. This chain joins TRBV28 and TRBJ2-7; D perhaps matches TRBD2 (5 bases). Germline loops: CDR1 MDHEN, CDR2 SYDVKM. The CDR3 loop spans 10 amino acids. The CDR3 DNA follows: TGTGCCAGCAGTTTTCCCGGGATGGACTTC. Translating it yields CASSFPGMDF. Variable domain in full (rest from reference TRBV28 and TRBJ2-7): DVKVTQSSRYLVKRTGEKVFLECVQDMDHENMFWYRQDPGLGLRLIYFSYDVKMKEKGDIPEGYSVSREKKERFSLILESASTNQTSMYLCASSFPGMDFGPGTRLTVT.

The rearrangement joins TRBV21-1 to TRBJ1-4; the table's D call TRBD1 went unverified against the DNA. TRBV21-1 is noted as a pseudogene. The CDR3 loop spans 17 amino acids. CDR3 in DNA: TGTGCCAGCAGCAAAGAGAGGTTACCAGGGCTTGGGGAAAAACTGTTTTTT. Protein: CASSKERLPGLGEKLFF.

The V gene is TRBV3-1 (or the pseudogene TRBV3-2), the J gene TRBJ1-2; 8 bases line up with TRBD1. This CDR3 contains 15 residues. CDR1 is LGHDT, CDR2 YNNKEL, per germline (reference sequence). Unmatched junction bases numbered 6, after V lost 2 bases and J lost 4 bases. As DNA, the CDR3 is TGTGCCAGCAGCCAAAATTCAGGGGGCGGCTATGGCTACACCTTC. Translation: CASSQNSGGGYGYTF.

This rearrangement joins TRBV28 to TRBJ2-7; D is perhaps TRBD2 (6 bases). The V and J ends lost 2 bases and 3 bases respectively, with 14 bases between them. The CDR3 sequence is 15 residues long. The V gene's germline CDR1 is MDHEN and CDR2 SYDVKM. CDR3 sequence (DNA): TGTGCCAGCAGTTTAGAGGGAGCGGGCAACTACGAGCAGTACTTC. Protein sequence: CASSLEGAGNYEQYF.

The rearrangement uses TRBV12-5 and TRBJ2-2, with 9 bases lining up with TRBD2. The CDR3 spans 16 residues. Per germline, CDR1 LGHNT and CDR2 FRNRAP. V was clipped by 6 bases and J by 5 bases; unmatched bases: 10. CDR3 DNA: TGTGCTAGTGGATACGGTAGCGGGAGAGGGACCGGGGAGCTGTTTTTT. Translation: CASGYGSGRGTGELFF.

The chain links TRBV28 to TRBJ2-7, with 11 bases matching TRBD1. V trimming: 3 bases; J trimming: 1 base; junction bases outside the gene matches: 11. Looked up from germline, CDR1 is MDHEN and CDR2 is SYDVKM. CDR3 size: 18 residues. As DNA, the CDR3 is TGTGCCAGCAGTTTCAGGTACCAGGGGACAGGGGGATCCTACGAGCAGTACTTC. This encodes CASSFRYQGTGGSYEQYF.

This clone was recorded once. The rearrangement uses TRBV5-3 and TRBJ2-3, with TRBD2 identical over 12 bases. TRBV5-3 is assigned to the ORF class and has an uncertain function. This CDR3 has 20 residues. Germline trimming cut 4 bases from V and 2 bases from J; bases unmatched to any gene: 17. CDR3 sequence: CARSKECPSGRARFTDTQYF. The CDR3 nucleotides are TGTGCCAGAAGCAAGGAATGTCCTAGCGGGAGGGCCAGGTTCACAGATACGCAGTATTTT.

V and J are TRBV6-4 and TRBJ2-2; weak D call: TRBD1 (5 bases). Trimming took 8 bases from V and 6 from J, leaving 10 bases between them. The CDR3 length is 12 residues. Germline V gene sequence: CDR1 MRHNA, CDR2 SNTAGT. The CDR3 nucleotides are TGTGCCAGCGGGCAGGGATCCGGGGAGCTGTTTTTT. It specifies CASGQGSGELFF.

The chain uses TRBV27 and TRBJ2-1; 7 bases map to TRBD1. V shed 3 bases, J shed 7 bases, and the junction held 3 bases outside the gene matches. Germline V gene sequence: CDR1 MNHEY, CDR2 SMNVEV (reference sequence). This CDR3 spans 13 amino acids. CDR3 nucleotide sequence: TGTGCCAGCAGTTTCGACAGGGCGAATGAGCAGTTCTTC. It encodes CASSFDRANEQFF.

The chain joins TRBV12-5 to TRBJ2-3; maybe TRBD1 (5 bases). The V and J ends lost 0 bases and 2 bases respectively, with 15 bases between them. The CDR3 is made up of 17 amino acids. Germline-derived CDR1 and CDR2 are LGHNT and FRNRAP. The CDR3 is CASGLVLNRHFTDTQYF. CDR3 in DNA: TGTGCTAGTGGTTTGGTACTGAACAGGCACTTCACAGATACGCAGTATTTT.

The chain has TRBV6-5 and TRBJ1-5; 7 bases map to TRBD1. With V trimmed by 5 bases and J by 3 bases, 4 bases remained unmatched. In germline, CDR1 is MNHEY, CDR2 SVGAGI. The CDR3 is made up of 14 amino acids. The CDR3 here is CASSPGTVNQPQHF. The CDR3 DNA sequence: TGTGCCAGCAGTCCTGGGACAGTCAATCAGCCCCAGCATTTT.

V is TRBV5-1 and J is TRBJ1-1, with a weak D call TRBD1 (6 bases). Germline-derived CDR1 and CDR2 are SGHRS and YFSETQ. CDR3 size: 14 residues. Trimming pared 3 bases from V and 0 bases from J, leaving 9 bases between. CDR3 DNA sequence: TGCGCCAGCAGCTCTGACAGGCTGAACACTGAAGCTTTCTTT. Encoded protein: CASSSDRLNTEAFF.

This chain connects TRBV3-1 (or the pseudogene TRBV3-2) to TRBJ1-6, with D tentatively TRBD1 (6 bases). Germline CDR1 LGHDT, CDR2 YNNKEL (reference sequence). Trimming pared 4 bases from V and 7 bases from J, leaving 11 bases between. CDR3 size: 14 residues. The CDR3 DNA follows: TGTGCCAGCAGCCTCGGACAGACGAATTCACCCCTCCACTTT. Translating it yields CASSLGQTNSPLHF.

This clone has a single count. The V and J genes are TRBV6-2 or TRBV6-3 and TRBJ2-1; TRBD2 matches at 9 bases. Germline V gives CDR1 MNHEY, CDR2 SVGEGT. With 3 bases clipped from V and 3 bases from J, the junction kept 3 bases outside the gene matches. This CDR3 is 15 amino acids long. CDR3 residues: CASSYVLAGYNEQFF. The DNA for the CDR3 is TGTGCCAGCAGTTATGTACTAGCGGGCTACAATGAGCAGTTCTTC.

The rearrangement uses TRBV7-3 and TRBJ1-1; a possible D gene is TRBD1 (5 bases). Germline lookup yields CDR1 SGHTA and CDR2 FQGTGA. Trimming shortened V by 2 bases and J by 2 bases, and 12 bases separated the two germline ends. The CDR3 is made up of 15 amino acids. CDR3 nucleotides: TGTGCCAGCAGCTTATCGGGGGTATTAAACACTGAAGCTTTCTTT. This gives the protein CASSLSGVLNTEAFF.

V usage is TRBV5-1 and J usage is TRBJ1-1; 7 bases fit TRBD1. Germline CDR1 SGHRS, CDR2 YFSETQ. This CDR3 spans 15 amino acids. V shed 0 bases, J shed 6 bases, and the junction held 8 bases outside the gene matches. The CDR3 nucleotides read TGCGCCAGCAGCTTGGCCTCAGGGGGGTACGCTGAAGCTTTCTTT. This codes for CASSLASGGYAEAFF.

Comments on this clone: The junction does not match germline at one end; this may be a read error. This chain links TRBV4-1 with TRBJ2-1, with D maybe TRBD2 (5 bases). The CDR3 covers 18 residues. CDR1 and CDR2 (germline): MGHRA, YSYEKL. The CDR3 region has the DNA TGCGCCAGCAGACAAGTGTCGTCTAGCCTTTACTCCTACAATGAGCAGTTCTTC. Translation gives CASRQVSSSLYSYNEQFF.

This chain joins TRBV27 and TRBJ2-7; D perhaps matches TRBD1 (6 bases). The length of the CDR3 is 14 residues. The V end was cut by 6 bases, the J end by 5 bases, with 17 bases between. CDR1 and CDR2 (germline): MNHEY, SMNVEV (reference sequence). CDR3 bases: TGTGCCAGCAGCTGGGGGCGGGCGAAGGACGAGCAGTACTTC. Protein: CASSWGRAKDEQYF.